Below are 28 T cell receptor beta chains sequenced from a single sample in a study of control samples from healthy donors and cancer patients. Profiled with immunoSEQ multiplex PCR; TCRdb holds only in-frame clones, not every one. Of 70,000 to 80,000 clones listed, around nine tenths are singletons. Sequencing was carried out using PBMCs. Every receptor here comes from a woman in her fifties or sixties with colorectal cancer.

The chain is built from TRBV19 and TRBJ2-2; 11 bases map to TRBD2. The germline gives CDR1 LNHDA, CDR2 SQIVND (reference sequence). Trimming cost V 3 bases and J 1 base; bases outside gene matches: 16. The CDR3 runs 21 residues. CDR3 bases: TGTGCCAGTAGTATTTTAGCGGGGGGGCGCGGTAGAGTAATGAACACCGGGGAGCTGTTTTTT. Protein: CASSILAGGRGRVMNTGELFF.

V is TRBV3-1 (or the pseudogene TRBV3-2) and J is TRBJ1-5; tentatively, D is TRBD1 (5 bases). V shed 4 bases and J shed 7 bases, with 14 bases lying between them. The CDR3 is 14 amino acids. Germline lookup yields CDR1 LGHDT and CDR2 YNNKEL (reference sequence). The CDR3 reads CASSPRGARQPQHF. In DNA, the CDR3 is TGTGCCAGCAGCCCCCGCGGGGCAAGACAGCCCCAGCATTTT.

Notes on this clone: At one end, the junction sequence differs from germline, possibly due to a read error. CDR3 in DNA: TGTGCCAGCAGCGTTGGGACTAGCGGGGGGGCCATCTTC. Translated, it gives CASSVGTSGGAIF. V usage is TRBV3-1 (or the pseudogene TRBV3-2) and J usage is TRBJ2-1, with TRBD2 matching 16 bases. Looked up from germline, CDR1 is LGHDT and CDR2 is YNNKEL (reference sequence). The CDR3 contains 13 residues.

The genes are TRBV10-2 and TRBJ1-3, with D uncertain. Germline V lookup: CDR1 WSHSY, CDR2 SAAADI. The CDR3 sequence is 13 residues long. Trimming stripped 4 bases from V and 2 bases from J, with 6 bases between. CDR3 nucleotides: TGCGCCAGCAGTGCGGAAACTGGAAACACCATATATTTT. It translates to CASSAETGNTIYF.

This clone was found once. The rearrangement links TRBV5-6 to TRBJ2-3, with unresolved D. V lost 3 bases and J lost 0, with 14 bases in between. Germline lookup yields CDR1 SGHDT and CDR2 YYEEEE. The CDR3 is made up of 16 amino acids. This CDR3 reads CASSSVQVLSTDTQYF. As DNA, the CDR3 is TGTGCCAGCAGCTCGGTGCAGGTGTTGAGCACAGATACGCAGTATTTT.

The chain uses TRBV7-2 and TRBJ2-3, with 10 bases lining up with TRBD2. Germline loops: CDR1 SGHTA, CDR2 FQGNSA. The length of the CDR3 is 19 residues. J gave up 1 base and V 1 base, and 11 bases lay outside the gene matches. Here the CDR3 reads CASSLVRRVLAGGTDTQYF. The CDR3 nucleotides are TGTGCCAGCAGCTTAGTTCGGAGAGTGCTAGCGGGGGGCACAGATACGCAGTATTTT.

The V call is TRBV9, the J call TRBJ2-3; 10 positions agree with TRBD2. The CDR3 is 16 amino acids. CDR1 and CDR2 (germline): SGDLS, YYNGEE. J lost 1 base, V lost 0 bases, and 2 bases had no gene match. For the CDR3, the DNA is TGTGCCAGCAGCGTAGGGGGGACTAGCGGCACAGATACGCAGTATTTT. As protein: CASSVGGTSGTDTQYF.

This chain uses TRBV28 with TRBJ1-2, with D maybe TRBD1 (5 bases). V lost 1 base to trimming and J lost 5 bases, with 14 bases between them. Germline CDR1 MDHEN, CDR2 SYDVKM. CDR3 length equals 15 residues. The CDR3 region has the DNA TGTGCCAGCAGTTTATCCTGGCAGGGCGGGTATGGCTACACCTTC. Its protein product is CASSLSWQGGYGYTF.

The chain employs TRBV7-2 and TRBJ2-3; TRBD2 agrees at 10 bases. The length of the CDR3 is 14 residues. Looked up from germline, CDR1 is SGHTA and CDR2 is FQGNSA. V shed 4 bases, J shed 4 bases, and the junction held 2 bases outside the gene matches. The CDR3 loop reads CASSSSGGADTQYF. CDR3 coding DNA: TGTGCCAGCAGCTCCAGCGGGGGGGCAGATACGCAGTATTTT.

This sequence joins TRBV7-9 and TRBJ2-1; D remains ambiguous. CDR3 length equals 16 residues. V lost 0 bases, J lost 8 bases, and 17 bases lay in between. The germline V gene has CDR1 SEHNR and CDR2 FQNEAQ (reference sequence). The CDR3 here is CASSLALTGGGDEQFF. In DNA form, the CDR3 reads TGTGCCAGCAGCTTAGCGTTAACGGGCGGTGGGGATGAGCAGTTCTTC. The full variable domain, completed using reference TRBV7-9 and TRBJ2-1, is DTGVSQNPRHKITKRGQNVTFRCDPISEHNRLYWYRQTLGQGPEFLTYFQNEAQLEKSRLLSDRFSAERPKGSFSTLEIQRTEQGDSAMYLCASSLALTGGGDEQFFGPGTRLTVL.

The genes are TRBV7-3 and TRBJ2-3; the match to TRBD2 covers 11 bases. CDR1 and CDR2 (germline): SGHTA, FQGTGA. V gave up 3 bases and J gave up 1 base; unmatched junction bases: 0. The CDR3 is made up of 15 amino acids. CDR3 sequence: CASSFSGRGTDTQYF. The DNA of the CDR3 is TGTGCCAGCAGCTTTAGCGGGAGGGGCACAGATACGCAGTATTTT.

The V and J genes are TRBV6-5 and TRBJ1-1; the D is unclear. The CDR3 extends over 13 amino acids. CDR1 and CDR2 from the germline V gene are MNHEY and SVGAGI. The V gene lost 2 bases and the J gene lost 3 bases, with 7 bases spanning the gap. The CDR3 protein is CASSYVVDTEAFF. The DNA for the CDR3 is TGTGCCAGCAGTTACGTGGTGGACACTGAAGCTTTCTTT.

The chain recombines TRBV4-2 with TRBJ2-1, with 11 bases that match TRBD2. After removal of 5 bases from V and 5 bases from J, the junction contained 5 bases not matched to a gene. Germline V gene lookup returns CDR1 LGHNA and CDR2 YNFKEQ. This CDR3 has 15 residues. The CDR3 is CASSITSGGNNEQFF. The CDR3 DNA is TGTGCCAGCAGCATCACTAGCGGGGGCAACAATGAGCAGTTCTTC.

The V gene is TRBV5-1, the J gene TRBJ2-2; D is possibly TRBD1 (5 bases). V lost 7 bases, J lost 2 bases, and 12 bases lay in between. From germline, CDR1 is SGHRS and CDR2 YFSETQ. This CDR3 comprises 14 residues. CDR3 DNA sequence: TGCGCCAGCGGAGCAGGGCTCAACACCGGGGAGCTGTTTTTT. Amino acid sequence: CASGAGLNTGELFF. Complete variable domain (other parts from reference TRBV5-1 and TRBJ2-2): KAGVTQTPRYLIKTRGQQVTLSCSPISGHRSVSWYQQTPGQGLQFLFEYFSETQRNKGNFPGRFSGRQFSNSRSEMNVSTLELGDSALYLCASGAGLNTGELFFGEGSRLTVL.

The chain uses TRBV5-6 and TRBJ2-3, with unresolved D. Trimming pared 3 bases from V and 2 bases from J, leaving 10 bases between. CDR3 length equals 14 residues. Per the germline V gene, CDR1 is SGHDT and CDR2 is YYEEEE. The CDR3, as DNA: TGTGCCAGCAGCTCGAAGATTTACACAGATACGCAGTATTTT. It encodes CASSSKIYTDTQYF.

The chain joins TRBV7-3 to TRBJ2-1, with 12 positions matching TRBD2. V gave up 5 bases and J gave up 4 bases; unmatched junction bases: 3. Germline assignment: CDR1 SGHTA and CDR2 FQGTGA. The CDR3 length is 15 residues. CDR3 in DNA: TGTGCCAGCAGCCCTAGCGGGGGGGCTTACAATGAGCAGTTCTTC. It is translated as CASSPSGGAYNEQFF. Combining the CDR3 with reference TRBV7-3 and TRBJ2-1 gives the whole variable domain GAGVSQTPSNKVTEKGKYVELRCDPISGHTALYWYRQSLGQGPEFLIYFQGTGAADDSGLPNDRFFAVRPEGSVSTLKIQRTERGDSAVYLCASSPSGGAYNEQFFGPGTRLTVL.

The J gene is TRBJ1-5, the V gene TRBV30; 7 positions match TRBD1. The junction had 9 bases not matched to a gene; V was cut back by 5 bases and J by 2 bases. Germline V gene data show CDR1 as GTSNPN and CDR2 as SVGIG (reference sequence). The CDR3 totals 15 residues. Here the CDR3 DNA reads TGTGCCTGGGTCCTACTTGACAGGGGCAATCAGCCCCAGCATTTT. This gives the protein CAWVLLDRGNQPQHF.

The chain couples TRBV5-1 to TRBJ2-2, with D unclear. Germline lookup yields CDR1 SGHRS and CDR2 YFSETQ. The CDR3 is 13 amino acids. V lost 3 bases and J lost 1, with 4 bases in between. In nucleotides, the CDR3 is TGCGCCAGCAGCTGGGGGAACACCGGGGAGCTGTTTTTT. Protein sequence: CASSWGNTGELFF.

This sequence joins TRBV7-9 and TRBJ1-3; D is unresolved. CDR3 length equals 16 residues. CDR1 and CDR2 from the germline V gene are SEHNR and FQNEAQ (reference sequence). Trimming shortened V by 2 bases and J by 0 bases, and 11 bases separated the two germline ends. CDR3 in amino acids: CASSLRTDRSGNTIYF. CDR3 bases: TGTGCCAGCAGCTTAAGAACCGACCGCTCTGGAAACACCATATATTTT.

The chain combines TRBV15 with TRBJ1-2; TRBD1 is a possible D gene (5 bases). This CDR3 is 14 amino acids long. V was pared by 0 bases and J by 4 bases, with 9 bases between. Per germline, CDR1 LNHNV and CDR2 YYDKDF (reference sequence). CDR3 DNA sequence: TGTGCCACCAGCAGAGATAGGGACGTCTATGGCTACACCTTC. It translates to CATSRDRDVYGYTF.

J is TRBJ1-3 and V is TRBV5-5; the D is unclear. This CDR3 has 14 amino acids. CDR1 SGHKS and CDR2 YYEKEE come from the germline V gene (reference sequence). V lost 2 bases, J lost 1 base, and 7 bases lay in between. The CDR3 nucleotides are TGTGCCAGCAGCTTAGGAGGATCTGGAAACACCATATATTTT. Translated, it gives CASSLGGSGNTIYF.

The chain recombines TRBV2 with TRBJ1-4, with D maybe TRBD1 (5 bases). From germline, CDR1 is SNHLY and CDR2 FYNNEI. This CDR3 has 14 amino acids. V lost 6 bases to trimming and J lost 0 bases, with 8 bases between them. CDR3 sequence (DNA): TGTGCCAGCAGAGGGGTTTCAACTAATGAAAAACTGTTTTTT. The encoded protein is CASRGVSTNEKLFF.

The CDR3 coding sequence is TGCGCCAGCAGCCCGATACAGGGGGCCTATAATTCACCCCTCCACTTT. It yields the protein CASSPIQGAYNSPLHF. This chain connects TRBV5-1 to TRBJ1-6; TRBD1 aligns across 8 bases. V gave up 4 bases and J gave up 2 bases; unmatched junction bases: 5. CDR1 and CDR2 from the germline V gene are SGHRS and YFSETQ. The CDR3 covers 16 residues.

CDR3 nucleotides: TGTGCCAGCAGCTTGGCGGTGGGTTACCAAGAGACCCAGTACTTC. Its protein is CASSLAVGYQETQYF. The V call is TRBV5-6, the J call TRBJ2-5, with unresolved D. The germline CDR1 and CDR2 sequences are SGHDT and YYEEEE. Trimming pared 0 bases from V and 0 bases from J, leaving 9 bases between. CDR3 length: 15 amino acids. Together with reference TRBV5-6 and TRBJ2-5, the CDR3 gives the full variable domain: DAGVTQSPTHLIKTRGQQVTLRCSPKSGHDTVSWYQQALGQGPQFIFQYYEEEERQRGNFPDRFSGHQFPNYSSELNVNALLLGDSALYLCASSLAVGYQETQYFGPGTRLLVL.

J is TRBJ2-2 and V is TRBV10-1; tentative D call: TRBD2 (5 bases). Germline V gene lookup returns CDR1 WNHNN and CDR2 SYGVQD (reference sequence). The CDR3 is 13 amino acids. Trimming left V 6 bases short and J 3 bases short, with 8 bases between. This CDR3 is CASSTGDTGELFF. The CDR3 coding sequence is TGCGCCAGCAGCACCGGGGACACCGGGGAGCTGTTTTTT.

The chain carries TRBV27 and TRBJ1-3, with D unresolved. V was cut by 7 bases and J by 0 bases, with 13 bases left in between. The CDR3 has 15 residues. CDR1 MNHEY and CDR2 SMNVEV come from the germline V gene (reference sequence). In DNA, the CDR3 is TGTGCCAGCACCCCCGTCGGTCCCTCTGGAAACACCATATATTTT. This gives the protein CASTPVGPSGNTIYF.

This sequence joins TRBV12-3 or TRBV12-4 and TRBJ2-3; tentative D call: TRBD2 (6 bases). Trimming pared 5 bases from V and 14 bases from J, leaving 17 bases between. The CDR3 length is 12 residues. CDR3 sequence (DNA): TGTGCCAGCAGTACCCGGGACTTGGTTCCGTATTTT. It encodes CASSTRDLVPYF.

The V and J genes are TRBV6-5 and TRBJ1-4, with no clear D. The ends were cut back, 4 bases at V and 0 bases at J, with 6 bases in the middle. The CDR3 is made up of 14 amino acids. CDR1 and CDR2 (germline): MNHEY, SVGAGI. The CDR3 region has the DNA TGTGCCAGCAGTTCCGGGTCAACTAATGAAAAACTGTTTTTT. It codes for CASSSGSTNEKLFF.